This T cell receptor (beta chain) was observed in a study of blood T cell repertoires in COVID-19. Looking at the study overall: Acute-phase and convalescent COVID-19 samples originated in the United States, Italy and Spain.

Authors' methods: Amplification of reference gene primers provided the estimated nucleated cell counts. Produced via immunoSEQ multiplex PCR; TCRdb's table is partial and in-frame only. V and J calls and clone size are those listed in that table; D and trimming were worked out from the DNA. Among about 230,000 clones, less than 85% were seen once, and the ten largest hold around 2.5%. CDR1 and CDR2 from the germline V gene are SGHDT and YYEEEE. The CDR3 consists of 16 residues. J gave up 3 bases and V 0 bases, and 3 bases lay outside the gene matches. Sequenced sample: peripheral blood. This sequence joins TRBV5-6 and TRBJ2-3; 11 positions agree with TRBD1. The source of this sequence is a woman aged 70 to 79 with active or convalescent COVID-19. The CDR3 spells CASSLAGTGGTDTQYF. The CDR3 region has the DNA TGTGCCAGCAGCTTGGCCGGGACAGGGGGAACAGATACGCAGTATTTT.